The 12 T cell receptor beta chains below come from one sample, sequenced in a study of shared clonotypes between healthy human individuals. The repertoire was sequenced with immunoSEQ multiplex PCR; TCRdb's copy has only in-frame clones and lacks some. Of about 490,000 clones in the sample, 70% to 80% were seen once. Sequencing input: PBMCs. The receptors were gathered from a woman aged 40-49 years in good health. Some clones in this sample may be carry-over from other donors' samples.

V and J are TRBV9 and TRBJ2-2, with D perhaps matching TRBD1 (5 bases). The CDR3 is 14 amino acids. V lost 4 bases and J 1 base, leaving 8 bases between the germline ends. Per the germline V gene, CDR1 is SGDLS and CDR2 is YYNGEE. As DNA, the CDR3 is TGTGCCAGCAGCCCCGGACAGAACACCGGGGAGCTGTTTTTT. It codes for CASSPGQNTGELFF.

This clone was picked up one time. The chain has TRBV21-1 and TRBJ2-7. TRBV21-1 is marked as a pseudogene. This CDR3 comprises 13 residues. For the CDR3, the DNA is TGTGCCAGCGACTGGACGGCAAACTACGAGCAGTACTTC. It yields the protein CASDWTANYEQYF.

The CDR3 bases are TGTGCCAGTACTCGGGACAGGAGGGGAACTGAAGCTTTCTTT. Its translation is CASTRDRRGTEAFF. This sequence joins TRBV19 and TRBJ1-1; TRBD1 matches at 8 bases. This CDR3 is 14 amino acids long. In germline, CDR1 is LNHDA, CDR2 SQIVND (reference sequence). Trimming removed 7 bases from V and 5 bases from J; junction bases left unmatched: 9.

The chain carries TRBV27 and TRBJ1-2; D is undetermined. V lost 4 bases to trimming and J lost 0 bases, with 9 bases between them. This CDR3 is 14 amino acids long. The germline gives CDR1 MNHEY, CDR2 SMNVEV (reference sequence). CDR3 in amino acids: CASSYPQSNYGYTF. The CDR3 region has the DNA TGTGCCAGCAGTTATCCGCAGTCTAACTATGGCTACACCTTC.

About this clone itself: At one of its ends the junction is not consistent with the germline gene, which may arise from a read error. The CDR3 region has the DNA TGTGCCAGCAGCTTAGGGGACTGTGCTTTT. Translation: CASSLGDCAF. The chain uses TRBV7-3 and TRBJ1-4, with a possible D match to TRBD1 (5 bases). The CDR3 is 10 residues long. Looked up from germline, CDR1 is SGHTA and CDR2 is FQGTGA.

CDR3 bases: TGTGCCAGTAGTATAGAGCGGGGGACCGAGCAGTACTTC. Protein: CASSIERGTEQYF. The chain carries TRBV19 and TRBJ2-7, with 7 bases aligning to TRBD2. This CDR3 comprises 13 residues. The V gene end was trimmed by 0 bases and the J gene end by 6 bases; junction bases not matched to a gene: 2. In germline, CDR1 is LNHDA, CDR2 SQIVND (reference sequence).

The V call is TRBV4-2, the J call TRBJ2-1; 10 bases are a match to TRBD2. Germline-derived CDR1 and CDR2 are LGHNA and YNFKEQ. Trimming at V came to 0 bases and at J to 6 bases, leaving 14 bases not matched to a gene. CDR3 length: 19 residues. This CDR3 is CASSQDLLGRAGGINEQFF. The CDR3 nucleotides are TGTGCCAGCAGCCAAGATCTGTTAGGTCGAGCGGGAGGGATCAATGAGCAGTTCTTC.

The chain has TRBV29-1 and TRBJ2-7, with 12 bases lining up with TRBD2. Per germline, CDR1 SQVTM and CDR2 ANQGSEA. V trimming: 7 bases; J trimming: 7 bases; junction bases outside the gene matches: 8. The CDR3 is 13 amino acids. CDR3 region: CSGRLAGAGEQYF. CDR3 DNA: TGCAGCGGGCGACTAGCGGGAGCCGGGGAGCAGTACTTC.

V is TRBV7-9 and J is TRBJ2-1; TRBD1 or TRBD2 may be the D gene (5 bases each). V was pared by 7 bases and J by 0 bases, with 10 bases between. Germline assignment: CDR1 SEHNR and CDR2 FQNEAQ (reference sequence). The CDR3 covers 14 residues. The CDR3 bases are TGTGCCAGCATAGGGGAGAGCTCCTACAATGAGCAGTTCTTC. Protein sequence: CASIGESSYNEQFF.

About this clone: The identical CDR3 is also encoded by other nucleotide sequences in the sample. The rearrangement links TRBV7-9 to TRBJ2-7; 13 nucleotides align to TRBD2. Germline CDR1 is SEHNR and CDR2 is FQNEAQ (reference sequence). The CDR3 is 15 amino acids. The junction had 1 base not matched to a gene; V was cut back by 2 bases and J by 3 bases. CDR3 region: CASSLRTSGSYEQYF. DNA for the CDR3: TGTGCCAGCAGCTTACGGACTAGCGGGAGCTACGAGCAGTACTTC.

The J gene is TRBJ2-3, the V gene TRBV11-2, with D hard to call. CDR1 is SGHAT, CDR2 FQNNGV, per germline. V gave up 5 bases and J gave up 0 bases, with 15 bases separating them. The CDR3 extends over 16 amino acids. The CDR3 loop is CASSDRLRSSTDTQYF. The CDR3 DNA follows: TGTGCCAGCAGCGACCGACTGCGCTCTAGCACAGATACGCAGTATTTT.

The CDR3 sequence: CASSSPGGGLAGTQYF. The CDR3 coding sequence is TGTGCCAGCAGCTCCCCGGGGGGGGGTCTAGCGGGAACTCAGTACTTC. The V call is TRBV7-9, the J call TRBJ2-4, with TRBD2 matching over 9 bases. Germline V CDR1 and CDR2: SEHNR, FQNEAQ (reference sequence). CDR3 length: 16 residues. V lost 4 bases to trimming and J lost 12 bases; unmatched junction nucleotides: 16. The variable domain in full, completed from reference TRBV7-9 and TRBJ2-4, reads DTGVSQNPRHKITKRGQNVTFRCDPISEHNRLYWYRQTLGQGPEFLTYFQNEAQLEKSRLLSDRFSAERPKGSFSTLEIQRTEQGDSAMYLCASSSPGGGLAGTQYFGAGTRLSVL.